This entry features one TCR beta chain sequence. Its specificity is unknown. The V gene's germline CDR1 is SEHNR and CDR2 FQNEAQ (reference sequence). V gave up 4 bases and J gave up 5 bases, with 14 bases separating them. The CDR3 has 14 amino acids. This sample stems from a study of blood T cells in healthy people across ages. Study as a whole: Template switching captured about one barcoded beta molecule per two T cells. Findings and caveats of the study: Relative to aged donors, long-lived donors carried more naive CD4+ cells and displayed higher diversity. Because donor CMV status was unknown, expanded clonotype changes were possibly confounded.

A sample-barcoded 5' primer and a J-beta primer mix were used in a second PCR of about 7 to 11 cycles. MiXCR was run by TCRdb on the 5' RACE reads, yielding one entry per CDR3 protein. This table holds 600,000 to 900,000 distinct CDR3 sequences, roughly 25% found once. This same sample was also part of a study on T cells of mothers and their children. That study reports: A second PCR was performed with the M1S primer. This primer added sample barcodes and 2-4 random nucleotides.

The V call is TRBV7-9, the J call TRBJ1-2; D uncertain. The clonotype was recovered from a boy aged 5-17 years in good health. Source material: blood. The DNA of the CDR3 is TGTGCCAGCAGCTCCACGGGCAGTCAATATGGCTACACCTTC. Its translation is CASSSTGSQYGYTF. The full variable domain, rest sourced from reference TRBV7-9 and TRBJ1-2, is DTGVSQNPRHKITKRGQNVTFRCDPISEHNRLYWYRQTLGQGPEFLTYFQNEAQLEKSRLLSDRFSAERPKGSFSTLEIQRTEQGDSAMYLCASSSTGSQYGYTFGSGTRLTVV.